Listed below are T cell receptor beta chains from one sample, sequenced in a study of T cell responses to AZD1222 COVID-19 vaccine. The table came from immunoSEQ multiplex PCR; TCRdb's copy has only in-frame clones and leaves some out. Here the sample spans roughly 150,000 clones, around nine tenths being singletons. Here the sequenced sample was peripheral blood, taken on day 0 of AZD1222 vaccination. All receptors derive from an adult in good health. Each CDR3 is given with its conserved first and last residue. Each record gives: D gene, J gene, V gene, clone size, CDR3 protein, CDR3 DNA. The D gene is left open where the match is weak. Size tells how often a clone was seen (once, few, many) or the class of an expanded clone, and some rows leave it out.

>.|TRBJ2-1|TRBV13|.
CASSTRHRGAMDEQFF
TGTGCCAGCAGCACTAGACACCGGGGGGCCATGGATGAGCAGTTCTTC
>TRBD2|TRBJ2-1|TRBV25-1|.
CASSEFPSGGVYNEQFF
TGTGCCAGCAGTGAATTTCCTAGCGGGGGGGTCTACAATGAGCAGTTCTTC
>TRBD2|TRBJ2-5|TRBV29-1|.
CSVWALGEGGQETQYF
TGCAGCGTTTGGGCCCTCGGGGAGGGAGGACAAGAGACCCAGTACTTC
>.|TRBJ2-7|TRBV5-1|.
CASRVRSIGSYEEQYF
TGCGCCAGCAGAGTAAGGTCAATCGGTAGTTACGAAGAGCAGTACTTC
>.|TRBJ2-1|TRBV3-1/TRBV3-2|.
CASSQKTVGGVGYNEQFF
TGTGCCAGCAGCCAAAAGACGGTGGGCGGGGTAGGATACAATGAGCAGTTCTTC
>.|TRBJ1-2|TRBV29-1|.
CSVRGLWGYTF
TGCAGCGTCCGGGGGCTGTGGGGCTACACCTTC
>.|TRBJ1-4|TRBV9|.
CASSVGARFSGRNEKLFF
TGTGCCAGCAGCGTAGGCGCTCGTTTCTCCGGACGAAATGAAAAACTGTTTTTT
>.|TRBJ2-4|TRBV19|.
CASSTPPGLTLAKNIQYF
TGTGCCAGTAGTACGCCCCCGGGCCTCACCCTGGCCAAAAACATTCAGTACTTC
>TRBD1|TRBJ1-5|TRBV18|.
CASSPDRPYSNQPQHF
TGTGCCAGCTCACCGGACAGGCCTTATAGCAATCAGCCCCAGCATTTT
>.|TRBJ1-3|TRBV30|.
CAWSADSSSGNTIYF
TGTGCCTGGAGCGCGGACAGTAGCTCTGGAAACACCATATATTTT
>.|TRBJ1-5|TRBV5-8|.
CASTRRGADQPQHF
TGTGCCAGCACCAGAAGGGGGGCCGATCAGCCCCAGCATTTT
>TRBD1|TRBJ2-2|TRBV25-1|.
CASSLGTGESGELFF
TGTGCCAGCAGCTTGGGGACAGGGGAGTCCGGGGAGCTGTTTTTT
>.|TRBJ2-7|TRBV27|few
CASSPQGVPLSYEQYF
TGTGCCAGCAGTCCCCAGGGAGTCCCCCTCTCCTACGAGCAGTACTTC
>.|TRBJ1-2|TRBV2|once
CASSEARTANYGYTF
TGTGCCAGCAGTGAAGCGAGGACTGCTAACTATGGCTACACCTTC
>TRBD2|TRBJ2-5|TRBV7-9|.
CASSLITARGGETQYF
TGTGCCAGCAGCTTAATTACAGCCCGGGGGGGAGAGACCCAGTACTTC
>TRBD2|TRBJ2-7|TRBV10-2|.
CASSEPLTSGSVEQYF
TGCGCCAGCAGTGAGCCTCTGACTAGCGGGAGTGTCGAGCAGTACTTC
>.|TRBJ1-2|TRBV5-4|.
CASSLTANYGYTF
TGTGCCAGCAGCTTGACTGCTAACTATGGCTACACCTTC
>.|TRBJ2-3|TRBV19|.
CASSIGITSTDTQYF
TGTGCCAGTAGTATAGGGATAACTAGCACAGATACGCAGTATTTT
>.|TRBJ1-5|TRBV4-1|once
CASSLSSDSNQPQHF
TGCGCCAGCAGCCTCTCGTCAGATAGCAATCAGCCCCAGCATTTT
>.|TRBJ2-4|TRBV6-5|.
CASSLIGGKNIQYF
TGTGCCAGCAGCCTGATTGGCGGAAAAAACATTCAGTACTTC
>TRBD1|TRBJ1-1|TRBV29-1|.
CSVRTGGSTEAFF
TGCAGCGTACGGACAGGGGGAAGCACTGAAGCTTTCTTT
>TRBD2|TRBJ2-7|TRBV6-1|.
CASSEAGTSGRRLLYEQYF
TGTGCCAGCAGTGAGGCGGGGACTAGCGGGAGACGACTTTTGTACGAGCAGTACTTC
>.|TRBJ2-7|TRBV11-2|.
CASSFPGSGEQYF
TGTGCCAGCAGCTTCCCGGGTAGCGGCGAGCAGTACTTC
>.|TRBJ2-7|TRBV5-1|few
CASSLGHRDTYEQYF
TGCGCCAGCAGCTTGGGACATAGGGACACCTACGAGCAGTACTTC
>.|TRBJ1-2|TRBV23-1|.
CASSPEPEGYTF
TGCGCCAGCAGTCCGGAACCGGAGGGCTACACCTTC
>TRBD2|TRBJ2-1|TRBV6-5|.
CASSLRTSGYNEQFF
TGTGCCAGCAGCCTCCGGACTAGCGGTTACAATGAGCAGTTCTTC
>.|TRBJ1-1|TRBV19|.
CASRAGEGAFF
TGTGCCAGTAGGGCCGGAGAGGGAGCTTTCTTT
>.|TRBJ1-1|TRBV27|.
CASSFSEGLEAFF
TGTGCCAGCAGTTTTTCCGAAGGGTTGGAAGCTTTCTTT
>.|TRBJ2-7|TRBV5-1|few
CASSLGWSYEQYF
TGCGCCAGCAGCTTGGGATGGTCCTACGAGCAGTACTTC
>.|TRBJ1-1|TRBV3-1/TRBV3-2|.
CASSQYRGEAFF
TGTGCCAGCAGCCAATACCGTGGTGAAGCTTTCTTT
>.|TRBJ2-1|TRBV7-9|.
CASSYGGNEQFF
TGTGCCAGCAGCTATGGGGGAAATGAGCAGTTCTTC
>TRBD2|TRBJ2-6|TRBV29-1|.
CSAMTSGSTNVLTF
TGCAGCGCCATGACTAGCGGGAGTACCAACGTCCTGACTTTC
>TRBD1|TRBJ2-7|TRBV2|.
CASSGQGLTYEQYF
TGTGCCAGCAGTGGACAGGGTTTGACCTACGAGCAGTACTTC
>.|TRBJ2-4|TRBV7-9|.
CASSPTLGNIQYF
TGTGCCAGCAGCCCTACATTGGGAAACATTCAGTACTTC
>.|TRBJ1-3|TRBV9|.
CASSVDLLGNTIYF
TGTGCCAGCAGCGTTGACCTCCTGGGAAACACCATATATTTT
>.|TRBJ1-3|TRBV29-1|.
CSAEGGPFGNTIYF
TGCAGCGCGGAGGGGGGGCCCTTTGGAAACACCATATATTTT
>TRBD1|TRBJ1-1|TRBV7-2|.
CASSPGGMAGGTYTEAFF
TGTGCCAGCAGCCCCGGGGGCATGGCAGGGGGCACGTACACTGAAGCTTTCTTT
>.|TRBJ1-2|TRBV7-8|.
CASSFEGANYGYTF
TGTGCCAGCAGCTTCGAGGGGGCTAACTATGGCTACACCTTC
>TRBD1|TRBJ1-3|TRBV6-5|once
CASSFRQGGRRNTIYF
TGTGCCAGCAGTTTCCGACAGGGGGGACGTCGAAACACCATATATTTT
>.|TRBJ1-2|TRBV5-5|once
CASSLEGHRGYTF
TGTGCCAGCAGCTTGGAAGGGCATAGGGGCTACACCTTC
>TRBD1|TRBJ2-7|TRBV18|.
CASSGQVPYEQYF
TGTGCCAGCTCCGGACAGGTTCCCTACGAGCAGTACTTC
>.|TRBJ1-1|TRBV7-9|.
CASSLEAGRGTEAFF
TGTGCCAGCAGCTTAGAGGCAGGGCGGGGGACTGAAGCTTTCTTT
>.|TRBJ2-3|TRBV27|.
CASRSPGGRTDTQYF
TGTGCCAGCAGGTCTCCCGGAGGACGCACAGATACGCAGTATTTT
>.|TRBJ1-3|TRBV19|.
CASSTDRPIGGNTIYF
TGTGCCAGTAGTACCGACCGGCCGATAGGTGGAAACACCATATATTTT
>.|TRBJ2-3|TRBV5-4|.
CASSLVLGRTDTQYF
TGTGCCAGCAGCTTGGTGCTAGGCCGGACAGATACGCAGTATTTT